This T cell receptor beta chain is drawn from a study of CD8+ T cells in alopecia areata. The study, taken as a whole, reports: The study found higher clonality in lesional than normal scalp, especially in alopecia totalis/universalis. Unlike in mice, where it was clearer, TCR sharing across patients was less clear, possibly HLA-related.

As the sequencing template, cDNA was produced by extracting RNA and reverse transcribing it. The assay was immunoSEQ multiplex PCR, and TCRdb's table has in-frame clones only and misses some. Seen here are 50,000 to 70,000 clones, 44% observed once, and the top ten hold roughly 47%. Germline CDR1 SGHTA, CDR2 FQGTGA. The V and J ends lost 4 bases and 2 bases respectively, with 13 bases between them. The length of the CDR3 is 15 residues. On this clone: Its antigen is still unknown.

Peripheral blood samples and lesional scalp punch biopsies were obtained from alopecia areata patients. Sorting from PBMCs produced CD4+ and CD8+ T cells. This rearrangement joins TRBV7-3 to TRBJ2-3, with unresolved D. Sequencing used NKG2D-low CD8+ T cells sorted from blood. This receptor was identified in a human donor with alopecia areata. Here the CDR3 DNA reads TGTGCCAGCAGCTCACCTTTCCCTTCCACAGATACGCAGTATTTT. Amino acid sequence: CASSSPFPSTDTQYF.